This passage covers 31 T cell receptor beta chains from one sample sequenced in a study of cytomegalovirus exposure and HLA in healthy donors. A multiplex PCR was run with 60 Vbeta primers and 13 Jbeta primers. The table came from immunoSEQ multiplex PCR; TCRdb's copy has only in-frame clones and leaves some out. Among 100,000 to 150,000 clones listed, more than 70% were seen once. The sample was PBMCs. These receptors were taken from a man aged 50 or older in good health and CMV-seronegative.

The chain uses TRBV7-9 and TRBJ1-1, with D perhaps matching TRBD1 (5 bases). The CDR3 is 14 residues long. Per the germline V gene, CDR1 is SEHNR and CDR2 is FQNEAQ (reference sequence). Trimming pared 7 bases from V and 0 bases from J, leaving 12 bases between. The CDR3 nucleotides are TGTGCCAGCACCCGGGCAGGGATGAACACTGAAGCTTTCTTT. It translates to CASTRAGMNTEAFF.

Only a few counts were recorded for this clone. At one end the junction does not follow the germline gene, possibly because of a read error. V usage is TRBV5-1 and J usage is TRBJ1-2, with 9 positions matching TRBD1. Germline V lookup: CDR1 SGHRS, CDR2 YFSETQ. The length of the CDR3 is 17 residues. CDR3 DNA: TGCGCCAGCAGCTTGGAGGGGACAGGGCAGGAAAACTATGGCTACCCCTTC. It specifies CASSLEGTGQENYGYPF.

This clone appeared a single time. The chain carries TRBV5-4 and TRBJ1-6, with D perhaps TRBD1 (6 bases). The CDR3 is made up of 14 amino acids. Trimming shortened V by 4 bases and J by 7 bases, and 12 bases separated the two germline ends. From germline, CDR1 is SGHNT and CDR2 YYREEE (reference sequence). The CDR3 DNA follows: TGTGCCAGCAGCCCGGACAGAACAAATTCACCCCTCCACTTT. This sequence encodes CASSPDRTNSPLHF. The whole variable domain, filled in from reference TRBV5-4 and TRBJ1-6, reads ETGVTQSPTHLIKTRGQQVTLRCSSQSGHNTVSWYQQALGQGPQFIFQYYREEENGRGNFPPRFSGLQFPNYSSELNVNALELDDSALYLCASSPDRTNSPLHFGNGTRLTVT.

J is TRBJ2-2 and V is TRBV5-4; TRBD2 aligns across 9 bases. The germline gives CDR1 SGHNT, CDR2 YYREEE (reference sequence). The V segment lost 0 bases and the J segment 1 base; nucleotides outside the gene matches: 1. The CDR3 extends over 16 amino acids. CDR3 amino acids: CASSLELAGNTGELFF. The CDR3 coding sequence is TGTGCCAGCAGCTTGGAACTAGCGGGGAACACCGGGGAGCTGTTTTTT.

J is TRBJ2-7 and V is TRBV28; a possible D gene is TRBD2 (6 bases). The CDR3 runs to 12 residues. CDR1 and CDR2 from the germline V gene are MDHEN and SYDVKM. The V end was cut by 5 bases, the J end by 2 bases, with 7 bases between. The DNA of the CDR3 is TGTGCCAGCAGTCTAGCGCCCTACGAGCAGTACTTC. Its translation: CASSLAPYEQYF.

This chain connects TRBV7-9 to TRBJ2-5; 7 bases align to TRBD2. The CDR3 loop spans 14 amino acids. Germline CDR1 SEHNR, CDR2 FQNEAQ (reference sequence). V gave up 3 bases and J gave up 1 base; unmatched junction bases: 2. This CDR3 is CASSLGEGQETQYF. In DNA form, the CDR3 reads TGTGCCAGCAGCTTGGGGGAGGGCCAAGAGACCCAGTACTTC.

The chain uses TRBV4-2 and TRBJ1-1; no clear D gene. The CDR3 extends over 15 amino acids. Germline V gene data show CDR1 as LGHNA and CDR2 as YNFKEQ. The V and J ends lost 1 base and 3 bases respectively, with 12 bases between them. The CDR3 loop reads CASSQASPEDTEAFF. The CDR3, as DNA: TGTGCCAGCAGCCAAGCATCCCCCGAGGACACTGAAGCTTTCTTT.

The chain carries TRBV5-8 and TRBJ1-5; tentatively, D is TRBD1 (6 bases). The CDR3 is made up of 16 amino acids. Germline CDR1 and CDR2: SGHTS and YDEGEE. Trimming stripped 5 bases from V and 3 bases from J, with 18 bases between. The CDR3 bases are TGTGCCAGCAGTTTCCCCGGACAGAGAAACAATCAGCCCCAGCATTTT. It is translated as CASSFPGQRNNQPQHF.

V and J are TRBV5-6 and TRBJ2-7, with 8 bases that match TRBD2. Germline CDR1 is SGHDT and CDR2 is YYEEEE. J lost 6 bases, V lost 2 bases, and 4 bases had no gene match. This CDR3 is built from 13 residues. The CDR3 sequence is CASSFGGGREQYF. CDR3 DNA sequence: TGTGCCAGCAGCTTCGGCGGGGGGCGCGAGCAGTACTTC.

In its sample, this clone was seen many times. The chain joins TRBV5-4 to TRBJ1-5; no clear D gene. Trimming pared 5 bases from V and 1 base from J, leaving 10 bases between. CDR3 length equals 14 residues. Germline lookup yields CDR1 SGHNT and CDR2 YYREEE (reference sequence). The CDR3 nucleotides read TGTGCCAGCAGTCGGGGTGGCAGCAATCAGCCCCAGCATTTT. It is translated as CASSRGGSNQPQHF. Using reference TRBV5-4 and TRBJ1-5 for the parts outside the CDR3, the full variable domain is ETGVTQSPTHLIKTRGQQVTLRCSSQSGHNTVSWYQQALGQGPQFIFQYYREEENGRGNFPPRFSGLQFPNYSSELNVNALELDDSALYLCASSRGGSNQPQHFGDGTRLSIL.

CDR3 bases: TGTGCCAGCAGCTCCCGGGACAGATTAGGCTCCTACAATGAGCAGTTCTTC. This encodes CASSSRDRLGSYNEQFF. The chain links TRBV5-6 to TRBJ2-1; 7 bases map to TRBD1. The germline gives CDR1 SGHDT, CDR2 YYEEEE. The CDR3 runs 17 residues. J gave up 0 bases and V 3 bases, and 9 bases lay outside the gene matches.

The CDR3 DNA reads as TGTGCTAGTGGTACCTCACAGGGGGCGTCGTACAATGAGCAGTTCTTC. Translated, it gives CASGTSQGASYNEQFF. The V gene is TRBV12-5, the J gene TRBJ2-1; 9 nucleotides agree with TRBD1. This CDR3 spans 16 amino acids. Germline values: CDR1 LGHNT, CDR2 FRNRAP. Unmatched junction bases numbered 9, after V lost 5 bases and J lost 4 bases.

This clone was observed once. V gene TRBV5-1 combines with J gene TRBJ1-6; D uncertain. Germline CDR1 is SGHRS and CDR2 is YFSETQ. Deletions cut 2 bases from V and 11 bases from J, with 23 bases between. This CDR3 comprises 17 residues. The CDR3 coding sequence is TGCGCCAGCAGCTTATCTACCCTTGGGCAGACGTTTGCACCCCTCCACTTT. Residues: CASSLSTLGQTFAPLHF.

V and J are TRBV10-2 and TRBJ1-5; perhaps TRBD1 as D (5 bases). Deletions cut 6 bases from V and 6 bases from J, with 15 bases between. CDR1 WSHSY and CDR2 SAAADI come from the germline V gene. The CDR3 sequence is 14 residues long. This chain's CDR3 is CASRPSGRGQPQHF. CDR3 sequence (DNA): TGCGCCAGCAGACCCTCAGGGAGGGGTCAGCCCCAGCATTTT.

CDR3 protein: CASSSLGGLDSPLHF. The CDR3 DNA follows: TGCGCCAGCAGCTCACTGGGGGGGCTGGATTCACCCCTCCACTTT. The rearrangement links TRBV5-1 to TRBJ1-6, with a possible D match to TRBD1 (6 bases). The V gene lost 3 bases and the J gene lost 8 bases, with 15 bases spanning the gap. CDR1 is SGHRS and CDR2 is YFSETQ in the germline V gene. The CDR3 has 15 amino acids.

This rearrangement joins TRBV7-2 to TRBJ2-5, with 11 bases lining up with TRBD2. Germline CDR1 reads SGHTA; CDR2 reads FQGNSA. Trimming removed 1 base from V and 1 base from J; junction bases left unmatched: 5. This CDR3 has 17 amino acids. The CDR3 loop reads CASSLGAGTSGQETQYF. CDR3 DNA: TGTGCCAGCAGCTTAGGGGCCGGGACTAGCGGCCAAGAGACCCAGTACTTC.

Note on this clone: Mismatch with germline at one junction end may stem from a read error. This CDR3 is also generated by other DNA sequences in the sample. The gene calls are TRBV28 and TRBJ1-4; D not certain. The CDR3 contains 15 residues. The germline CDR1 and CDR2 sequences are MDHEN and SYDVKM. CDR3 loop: CASSLGRGTNEKLFF. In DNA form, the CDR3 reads TGTGCTAGCAGCCTCGGACGGGGAACTAATGAAAAACTGTTTTTT. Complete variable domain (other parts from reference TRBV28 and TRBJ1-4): DVKVTQSSRYLVKRTGEKVFLECVQDMDHENMFWYRQDPGLGLRLIYFSYDVKMKEKGDIPEGYSVSREKKERFSLILESASTNQTSMYLCASSLGRGTNEKLFFGSGTQLSVL.

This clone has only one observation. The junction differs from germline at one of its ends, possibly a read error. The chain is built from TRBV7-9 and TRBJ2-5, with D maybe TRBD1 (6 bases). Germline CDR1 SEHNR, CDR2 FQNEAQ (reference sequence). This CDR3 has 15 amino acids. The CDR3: CSSSLIRTGLVTQYF. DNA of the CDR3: TGTTCCAGCAGCTTAATCCGAACAGGGTTGGTGACCCAGTACTTC.

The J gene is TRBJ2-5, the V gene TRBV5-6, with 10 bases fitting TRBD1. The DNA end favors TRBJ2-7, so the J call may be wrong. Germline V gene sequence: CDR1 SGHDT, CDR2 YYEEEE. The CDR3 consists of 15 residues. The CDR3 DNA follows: TGTGCCAGCAGCCCCCCCGGGACAGGGGCCTACGAGCAGTACTTC. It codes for CASSPPGTGAYEQYF.

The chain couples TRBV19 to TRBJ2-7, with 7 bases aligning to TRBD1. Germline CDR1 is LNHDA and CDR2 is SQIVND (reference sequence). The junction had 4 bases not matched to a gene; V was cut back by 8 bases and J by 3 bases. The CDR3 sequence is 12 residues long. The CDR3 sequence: CASGDSDYEQYF. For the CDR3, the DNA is TGTGCCAGTGGGGACAGCGACTACGAGCAGTACTTC.

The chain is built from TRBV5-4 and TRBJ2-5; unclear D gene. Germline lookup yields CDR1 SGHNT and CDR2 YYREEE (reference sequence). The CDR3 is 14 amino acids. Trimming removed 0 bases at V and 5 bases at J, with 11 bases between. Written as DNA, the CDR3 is TGTGCCAGCAGCTTGGGAGGTCCGAGGGAGACCCAGTACTTC. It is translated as CASSLGGPRETQYF.

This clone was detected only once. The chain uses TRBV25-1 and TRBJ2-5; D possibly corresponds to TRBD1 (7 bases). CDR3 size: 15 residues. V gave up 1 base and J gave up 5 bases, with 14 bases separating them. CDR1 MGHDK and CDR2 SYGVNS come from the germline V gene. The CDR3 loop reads CASSEWRGRGETQYF. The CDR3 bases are TGTGCCAGCAGTGAATGGAGGGGGCGAGGCGAGACCCAGTACTTC. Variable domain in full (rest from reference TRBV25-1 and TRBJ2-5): EADIYQTPRYLVIGTGKKITLECSQTMGHDKMYWYQQDPGMELHLIHYSYGVNSTEKGDLSSESTVSRIRTEHFPLTLESARPSHTSQYLCASSEWRGRGETQYFGPGTRLLVL.

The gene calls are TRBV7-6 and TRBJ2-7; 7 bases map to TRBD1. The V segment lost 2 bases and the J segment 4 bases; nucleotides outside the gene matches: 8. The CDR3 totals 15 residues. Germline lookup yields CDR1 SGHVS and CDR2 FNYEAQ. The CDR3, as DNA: TGTGCCAGCAGCTTATCCGGGACAGCTAATTACGAGCAGTACTTC. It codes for CASSLSGTANYEQYF.

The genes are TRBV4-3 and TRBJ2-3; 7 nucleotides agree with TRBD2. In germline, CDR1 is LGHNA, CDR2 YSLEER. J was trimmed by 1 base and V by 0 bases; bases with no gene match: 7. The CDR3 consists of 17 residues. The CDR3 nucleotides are TGCGCCAGCAGCCAAGATCTAGTTGGGGGGGGCACAGATACGCAGTATTTT. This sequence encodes CASSQDLVGGGTDTQYF.

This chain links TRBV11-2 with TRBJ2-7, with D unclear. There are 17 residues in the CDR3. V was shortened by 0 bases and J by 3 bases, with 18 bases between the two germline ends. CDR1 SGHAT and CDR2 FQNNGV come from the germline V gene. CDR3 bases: TGTGCCAGCAGCTTAGATCGTGAAGCGCTGATTTACTACGAGCAGTACTTC. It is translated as CASSLDREALIYYEQYF. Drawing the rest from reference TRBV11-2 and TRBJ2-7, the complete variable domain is EAGVAQSPRYKIIEKRQSVAFWCNPISGHATLYWYQQILGQGPKLLIQFQNNGVVDDSQLPKDRFSAERLKGVDSTLKIQPAKLEDSAVYLCASSLDREALIYYEQYFGPGTRLTVT.

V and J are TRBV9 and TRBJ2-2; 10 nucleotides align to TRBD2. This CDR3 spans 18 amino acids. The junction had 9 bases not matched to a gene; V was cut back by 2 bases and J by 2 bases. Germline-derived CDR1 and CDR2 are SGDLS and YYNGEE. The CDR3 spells CASSVQLRTSGNTGELFF. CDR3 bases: TGTGCCAGCAGCGTCCAACTTAGGACTAGCGGAAACACCGGGGAGCTGTTTTTT.

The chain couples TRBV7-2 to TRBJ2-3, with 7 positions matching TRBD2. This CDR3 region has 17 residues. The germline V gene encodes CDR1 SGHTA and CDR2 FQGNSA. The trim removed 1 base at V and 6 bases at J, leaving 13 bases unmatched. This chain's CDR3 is CASSLERRGSPGDTQYF. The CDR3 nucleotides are TGTGCCAGCAGCTTAGAAAGGCGGGGGTCCCCCGGGGATACGCAGTATTTT. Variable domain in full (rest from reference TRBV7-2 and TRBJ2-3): GAGVSQSPSNKVTEKGKDVELRCDPISGHTALYWYRQSLGQGLEFLIYFQGNSAPDKSGLPSDRFSAERTGGSVSTLTIQRTQQEDSAVYLCASSLERRGSPGDTQYFGPGTRLTVL.

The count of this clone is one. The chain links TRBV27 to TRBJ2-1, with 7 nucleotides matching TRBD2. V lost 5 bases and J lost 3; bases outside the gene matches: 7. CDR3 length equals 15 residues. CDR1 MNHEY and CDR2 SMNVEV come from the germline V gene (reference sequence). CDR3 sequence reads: CASSPAGVFYNEQFF. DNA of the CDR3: TGTGCCAGCAGTCCCGCGGGAGTTTTCTACAATGAGCAGTTCTTC.

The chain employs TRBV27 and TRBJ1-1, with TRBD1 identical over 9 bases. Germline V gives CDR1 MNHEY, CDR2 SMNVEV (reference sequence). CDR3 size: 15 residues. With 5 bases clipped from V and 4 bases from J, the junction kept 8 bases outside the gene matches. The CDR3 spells CASSLRATGGTEAFF. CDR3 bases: TGTGCCAGCAGTCTTAGAGCGACAGGGGGCACTGAAGCTTTCTTT.

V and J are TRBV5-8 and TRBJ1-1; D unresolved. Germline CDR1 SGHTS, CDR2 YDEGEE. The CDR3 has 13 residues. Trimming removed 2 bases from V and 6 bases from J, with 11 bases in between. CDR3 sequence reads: CASSLTVYPEAFF. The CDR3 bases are TGTGCCAGCAGCTTAACGGTTTACCCTGAAGCTTTCTTT. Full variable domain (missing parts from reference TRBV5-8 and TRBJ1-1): EAGVTQSPTHLIKTRGQQATLRCSPISGHTSVYWYQQALGLGLQFLLWYDEGEERNRGNFPPRFSGRQFPNYSSELNVNALELEDSALYLCASSLTVYPEAFFGQGTRLTVV.

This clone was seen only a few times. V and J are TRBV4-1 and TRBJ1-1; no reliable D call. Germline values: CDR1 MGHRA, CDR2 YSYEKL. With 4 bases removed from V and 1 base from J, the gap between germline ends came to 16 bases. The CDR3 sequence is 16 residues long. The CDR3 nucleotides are TGCGCCAGCAGCCTTTCCCCAGACATCACGAACACTGAAGCTTTCTTT. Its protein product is CASSLSPDITNTEAFF.